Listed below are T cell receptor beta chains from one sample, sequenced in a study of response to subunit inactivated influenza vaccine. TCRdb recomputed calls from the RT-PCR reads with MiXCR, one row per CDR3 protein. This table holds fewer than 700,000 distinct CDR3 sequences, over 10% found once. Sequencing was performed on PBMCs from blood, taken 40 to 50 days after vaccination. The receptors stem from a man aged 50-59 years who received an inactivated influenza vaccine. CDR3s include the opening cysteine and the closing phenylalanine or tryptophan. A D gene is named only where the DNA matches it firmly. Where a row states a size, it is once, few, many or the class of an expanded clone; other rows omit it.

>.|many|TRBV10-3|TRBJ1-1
TGTGCCATCAGGACAGGAATGAACACTGAAGCTTTCTTT
CAIRTGMNTEAFF
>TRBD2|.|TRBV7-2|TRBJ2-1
TGTGCCAGCAGCCTCCATGGGGGACGCGGGAGGAGGGATGAGCAGTTCTTC
CASSLHGGRGRRDEQFF
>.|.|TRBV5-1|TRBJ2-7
TGCGCCAGCAGCTTGGACAGGGTAATTAACTACGAGCAGTACTTC
CASSLDRVINYEQYF
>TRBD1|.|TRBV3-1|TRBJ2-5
TGTGCCAGCAGCCAAGCCCGACAGGGGAGAATGTCGGATACCCAGTACTTC
CASSQARQGRMSDTQYF
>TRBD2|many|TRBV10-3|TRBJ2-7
TGTGCCACGACCTCTAGCGGGGCCTCCTACGAGCAGTACTTC
CATTSSGASYEQYF
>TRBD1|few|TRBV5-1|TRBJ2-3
TGCGCCAGCAGCATAGGACAGGCAGCGGATACGCAGTATTTT
CASSIGQAADTQYF
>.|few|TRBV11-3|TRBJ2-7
TGTGCCAGCAGCTTAAGCGAGGAATACGAGCAGTACTTC
CASSLSEEYEQYF
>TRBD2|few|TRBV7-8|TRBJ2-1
TGTGCCAGCAGCCCCTTAAGCGGGGTGGGCAATGAGCAGTTCTTC
CASSPLSGVGNEQFF
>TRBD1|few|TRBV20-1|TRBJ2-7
TGCAGTCCACAGGGGCTGGGCGGTAGCTCCTACGAGCAGTACTTC
CSPQGLGGSSYEQYF
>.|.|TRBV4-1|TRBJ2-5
TGCGCCAGCTGTAAATTGAGTGAGACCCAGTACTTC
CASCKLSETQYF
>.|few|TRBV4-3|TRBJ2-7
TGCGCCAGCAGCCAAGCACGCGGCTACCCCTTCTACGAGCAGTACTTC
CASSQARGYPFYEQYF
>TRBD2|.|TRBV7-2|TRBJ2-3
TGTGCCAGCAGCTTAGCGTGGGGAGGGGGCACAGATACGCAGTATTTT
CASSLAWGGGTDTQYF
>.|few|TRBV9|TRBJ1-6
TGTGCCAGCAGCGTGGCAGGAGAGGGTAATTCACCCCTCCACTTT
CASSVAGEGNSPLHF
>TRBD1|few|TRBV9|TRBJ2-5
TGTGCCAGCAGCTCAGGACCGGGACAGCTCCAAGAGACCCAGTACTTC
CASSSGPGQLQETQYF
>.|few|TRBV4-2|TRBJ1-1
TGTGCCAGCAGCCGAGATCGGGTGGCGGACACTGAAGCTTTCTTT
CASSRDRVADTEAFF
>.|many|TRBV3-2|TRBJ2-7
TGTGCCAGCAGGCCACGCGGGACCTACTACGAGCAGTACTTC
CASRPRGTYYEQYF
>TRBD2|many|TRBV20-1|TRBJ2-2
TGCAGTGCTAGAGAAGCGGGAGTTGACGGGGAGCTGTTTTTT
CSAREAGVDGELFF
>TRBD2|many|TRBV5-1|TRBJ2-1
TGCGCCAGCAGCCCCAACGCGGGGGGTAACAATGAGCAGTTCTTC
CASSPNAGGNNEQFF
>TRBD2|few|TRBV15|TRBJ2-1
TGTGCCACCAGCAGAAGCTGGGGAGTAGCGGGCAATGAGCAGTTCTTC
CATSRSWGVAGNEQFF
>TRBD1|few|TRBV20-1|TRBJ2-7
TGCAGTGCACCCGGGACAGGGGGCACCGAGCAGTACTTC
CSAPGTGGTEQYF
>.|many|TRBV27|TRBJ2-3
TGTGCCAGCAGTCCCTCTTCCACAGATACGCAGTATTTT
CASSPSSTDTQYF
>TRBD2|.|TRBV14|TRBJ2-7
TGTGCCAGCAGCCAACCGGGAGGGCCAAGGGAGCAGTACTTC
CASSQPGGPREQYF